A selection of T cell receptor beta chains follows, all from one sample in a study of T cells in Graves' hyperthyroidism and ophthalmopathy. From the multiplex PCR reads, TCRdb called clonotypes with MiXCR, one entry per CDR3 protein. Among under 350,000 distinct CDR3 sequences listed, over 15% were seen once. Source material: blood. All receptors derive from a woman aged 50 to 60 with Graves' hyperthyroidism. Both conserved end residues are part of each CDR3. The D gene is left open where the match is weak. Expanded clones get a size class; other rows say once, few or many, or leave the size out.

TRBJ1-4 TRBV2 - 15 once CASGRGDRYNEKLFF TGTGCCAGCGGAAGGGGAGACAGATATAATGAAAAACTGTTTTTT
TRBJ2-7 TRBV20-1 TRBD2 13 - CSAITSGVYEQYF TGCAGTGCCATTACTAGCGGAGTCTACGAGCAGTACTTC
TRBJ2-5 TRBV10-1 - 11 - CASSMGETQYF TGCGCCAGCAGTATGGGGGAGACCCAGTACTTC
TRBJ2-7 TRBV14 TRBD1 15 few CASSHLGQSSYEQYF TGTGCCAGCAGCCACTTGGGACAGAGCTCCTACGAGCAGTACTTC
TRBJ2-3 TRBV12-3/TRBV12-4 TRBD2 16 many CASSWLAVGAVDTQYF TGTGCCAGCAGTTGGCTAGCGGTCGGGGCGGTAGATACGCAGTATTTT
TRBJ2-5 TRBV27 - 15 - CASSGGGAQQETQYF TGTGCCAGCAGCGGCGGCGGGGCACAGCAAGAGACCCAGTACTTC
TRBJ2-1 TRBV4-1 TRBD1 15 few CASSLQTGGINEQFF TGCGCCAGCAGCCTCCAGACAGGGGGTATCAATGAGCAGTTCTTC
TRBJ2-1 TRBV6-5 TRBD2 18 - CASSYSSPFSGGAHEQFF TGTGCCAGCAGTTACTCGTCCCCCTTTAGCGGGGGGGCACATGAGCAGTTCTTC
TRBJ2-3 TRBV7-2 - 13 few CASSLVERDTQYF TGTGCCAGCAGCTTAGTTGAGCGAGATACGCAGTATTTT
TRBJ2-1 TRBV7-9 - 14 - CASSFPGRRNEQFF TGTGCCAGCAGCTTCCCGGGACGCCGAAATGAGCAGTTCTTC
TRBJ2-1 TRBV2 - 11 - CASSEAATMFF TGTGCCAGCAGTGAAGCCGCGACCATGTTCTTC
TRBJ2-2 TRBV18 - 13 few CASTRTPTGELFF TGTGCCAGCACTCGGACACCCACCGGGGAGCTGTTTTTT
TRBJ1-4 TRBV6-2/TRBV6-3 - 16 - CASSYSTGVPNEKLFF TGTGCCAGCAGTTACTCTACTGGAGTGCCTAATGAAAAACTGTTTTTT
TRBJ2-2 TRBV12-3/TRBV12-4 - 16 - CASSRRSGFDTGELFF TGTGCCAGCAGTAGAAGGTCGGGTTTCGACACCGGGGAGCTGTTTTTT
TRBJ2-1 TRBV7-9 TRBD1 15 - CASSLSGGLGNEQFF TGTGCCAGCAGCTTATCAGGGGGCCTAGGCAATGAGCAGTTCTTC
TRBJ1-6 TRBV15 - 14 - CATSRGDGNSPLHF TGTGCCACCAGCAGAGGAGACGGGAATTCACCCCTCCACTTT
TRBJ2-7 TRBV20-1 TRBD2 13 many CSASPAGEDEQYF TGCAGTGCTAGTCCAGCGGGAGAGGACGAGCAGTACTTC
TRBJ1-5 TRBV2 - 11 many CASSVGQPQHF TGTGCCAGCAGTGTGGGACAGCCCCAGCATTTT
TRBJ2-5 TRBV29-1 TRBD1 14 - CSVKDRPYQETQYF TGCAGCGTTAAGGACAGGCCGTACCAAGAGACCCAGTACTTC
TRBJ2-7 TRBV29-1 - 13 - CSVQGSHSYEQYF TGCAGCGTCCAGGGTTCGCACTCCTACGAGCAGTACTTC
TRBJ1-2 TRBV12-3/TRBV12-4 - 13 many CASSWGRFSGYTF TGTGCCAGCAGTTGGGGCAGGTTTAGCGGCTACACCTTC
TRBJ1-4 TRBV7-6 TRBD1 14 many CASSLGQGNEKLFF TGTGCCAGCAGCCTCGGACAGGGCAACGAAAAACTGTTTTTT
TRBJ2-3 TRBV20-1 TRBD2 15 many CSGPGGTPSTDTQYF TGCAGTGGCCCCGGGGGGACCCCTAGCACAGATACGCAGTATTTT
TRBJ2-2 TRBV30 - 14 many CAWSPPPNTGELFF TGTGCCTGGAGTCCCCCTCCGAACACCGGGGAGCTGTTTTTT
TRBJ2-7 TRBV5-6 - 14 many CASSWSSVPYEQYF TGTGCCAGCAGCTGGAGCTCTGTCCCATACGAGCAGTACTTC
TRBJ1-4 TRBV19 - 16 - CASRTIQTRSEEKLFF TGTGCCAGTAGAACAATACAGACCCGTTCGGAGGAAAAACTGTTTTTT
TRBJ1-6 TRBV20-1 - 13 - CSARVGPSKPLHF TGCAGTGCTAGGGTAGGACCCTCGAAACCCCTCCACTTT
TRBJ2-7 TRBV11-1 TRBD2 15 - CASSDLAGVAYEQYF TGTGCCAGCAGCGACCTAGCGGGAGTGGCCTACGAGCAGTACTTC
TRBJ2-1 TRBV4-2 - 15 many CASSQDGAGDNEQFF TGTGCCAGCAGCCAAGATGGGGCAGGGGACAATGAGCAGTTCTTC
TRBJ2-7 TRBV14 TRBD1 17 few CASSQDLGQGSAYEQYF TGTGCCAGCAGCCAAGATTTGGGACAGGGTTCGGCCTACGAGCAGTACTTC
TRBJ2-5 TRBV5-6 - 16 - CASSSSLGIEGETQYF TGTGCCAGCAGCTCCAGTCTTGGGATAGAGGGGGAGACCCAGTACTTC
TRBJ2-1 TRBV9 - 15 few CASSVAGVSYNEQFF TGTGCCAGCAGCGTAGCGGGGGTCTCCTACAATGAGCAGTTCTTC
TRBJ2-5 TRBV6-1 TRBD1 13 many CASMRDRGETQYF TGTGCCAGCATGAGGGACAGGGGTGAGACCCAGTACTTC
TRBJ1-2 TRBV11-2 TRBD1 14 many CASSLVGQGHGYTF TGTGCCAGCAGCTTAGTGGGACAGGGGCATGGCTACACCTTC
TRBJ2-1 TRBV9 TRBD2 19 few CASSVEGDLAGAGDNEQFF TGTGCCAGCAGCGTAGAGGGAGATCTAGCGGGAGCGGGGGACAATGAGCAGTTCTTC
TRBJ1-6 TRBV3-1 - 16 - CASSQSDVGGNSPLHF TGTGCCAGCAGCCAAAGTGACGTGGGAGGTAATTCACCCCTCCACTTT
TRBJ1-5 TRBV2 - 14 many CASSGIQVGQPQHF TGTGCCAGCAGTGGCATACAGGTGGGTCAGCCCCAGCATTTT
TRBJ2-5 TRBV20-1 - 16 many CSALPQTGDLAETQYF TGCAGTGCGTTACCTCAAACAGGGGATCTAGCGGAGACCCAGTACTTC
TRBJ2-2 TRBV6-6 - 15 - CASSYVGQNTGELFF TGTGCCAGCAGTTACGTCGGGCAGAACACCGGGGAGCTGTTTTTT
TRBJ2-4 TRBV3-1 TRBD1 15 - CASSQVAGGLNIQYF TGTGCCAGCAGCCAAGTGGCAGGGGGTTTAAACATTCAGTACTTC
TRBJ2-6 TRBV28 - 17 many CASTREGKFSGANVLTF TGTGCCAGCACGCGCGAGGGGAAGTTCTCTGGGGCCAACGTCCTGACTTTC
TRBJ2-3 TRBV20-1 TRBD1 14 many CSAPGQGKTDTQYF TGCAGTGCCCCGGGACAGGGGAAAACAGATACGCAGTATTTT
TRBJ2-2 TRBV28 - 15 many CASSRGPSSTGELFF TGTGCCAGCAGTCGAGGCCCCTCGAGCACCGGGGAGCTGTTTTTT
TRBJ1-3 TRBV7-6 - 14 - CASSFDYSGNTIYF TGTGCCAGCAGCTTTGACTACTCTGGAAACACCATATATTTT
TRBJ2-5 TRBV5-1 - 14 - CASSLGQYQETQYF TGCGCCAGCAGCTTGGGGCAGTACCAAGAGACCCAGTACTTC
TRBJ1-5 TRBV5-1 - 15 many CASSLRGEEVQPQHF TGCGCCAGCAGCTTGAGGGGGGAGGAGGTGCAGCCCCAGCATTTT
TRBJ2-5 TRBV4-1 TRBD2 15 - CASSLSGRAGETQYF TGCGCCAGCAGCCTAAGCGGGAGGGCCGGTGAGACCCAGTACTTC
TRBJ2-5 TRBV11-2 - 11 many CASSLGQDQYF TGTGCCAGCAGCTTAGGGCAGGACCAGTACTTC
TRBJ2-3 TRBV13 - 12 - CASSLNDNTQYF TGTGCCAGCAGCTTAAATGACAATACGCAGTATTTT
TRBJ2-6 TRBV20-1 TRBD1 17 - CSALKGQLISGANVLTF TGCAGTGCTCTTAAGGGACAGCTCATCTCTGGGGCCAACGTCCTGACTTTC
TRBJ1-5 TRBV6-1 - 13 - CASSSQDFQPQHF TGTGCCAGCAGCAGCCAGGATTTTCAGCCCCAGCATTTT
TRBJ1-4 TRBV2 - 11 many CASSDEEKLFF TGTGCCAGCAGTGACGAGGAAAAACTGTTTTTT
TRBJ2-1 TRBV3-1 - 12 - CASSQTILEQFF TGTGCCAGCAGCCAGACAATTCTTGAGCAGTTCTTC
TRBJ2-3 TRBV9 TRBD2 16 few CASSVAPSGGADTQYF TGTGCCAGCAGCGTAGCTCCTAGCGGGGGGGCAGATACGCAGTATTTT
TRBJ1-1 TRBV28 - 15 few CASRVVGGGDAEAFF TGTGCCAGCAGGGTTGTAGGGGGGGGGGACGCTGAAGCTTTCTTT